This TCR beta chain was sequenced during a study of T cell responses to AZD1222 COVID-19 vaccine. Study context: Second doses that came at about 4 or about 12 weeks were put together. Overall study results and limits: With dominance at 160-218 and 743-854, vaccine-associated CD4 TCRs spanned spike. When two AZD1222 doses had been given, Spike-specific TCR breadth and depth rose.

This CDR3 is built from 15 residues. Losses at the gene ends were 8 bases for V and 1 base for J; bases not matched to a gene: 4. The germline V gene encodes CDR1 LNHDA and CDR2 SQIVND (reference sequence). The method was immunoSEQ multiplex PCR; TCRdb's version includes in-frame clones alone and lacks a portion of them. The sample yields under 150,000 clones, around 90% seen once. Remarks on this clone: No antigen is known for it.

The sequence was obtained from an adult in good health. Sequences were derived from peripheral blood, sampled on day 0 of AZD1222 vaccination. The rearrangement links TRBV19 to TRBJ2-6, with 8 bases that match TRBD2. This CDR3 reads CASSRGGSGANVLTF. The CDR3 region has the DNA TGTGCCAGTTCCCGCGGGGGGTCTGGGGCCAACGTCCTGACTTTC. The variable domain in full, with the rest retrieved from reference TRBV19 and TRBJ2-6, is DGGITQSPKYLFRKEGQNVTLSCEQNLNHDAMYWYRQDPGQGLRLIYYSQIVNDFQKGDIAEGYSVSREKKESFPLTVTSAQKNPTAFYLCASSRGGSGANVLTFGAGSRLTVL.